Presented here are 3 T cell receptor beta chains from one specimen sequenced in a study of blood T cell repertoires in COVID-19. Only in-frame clones appear in the TCRdb table, and some are missing; sequencing was by immunoSEQ multiplex PCR. The sample yields about 240,000 clones, about nine tenths seen once. Sequencing input: peripheral blood. The receptors originated from a man in his 60s who had recovered from COVID-19.

V gene TRBV29-1 combines with J gene TRBJ2-3, with TRBD1 identical over 7 bases. Losses at the gene ends were 5 bases for V and 4 bases for J; bases not matched to a gene: 6. The germline CDR1 and CDR2 sequences are SQVTM and ANQGSEA. CDR3 length equals 13 residues. CDR3 bases: TGCAGCGTTCGAGGGGGCGCATCAGATACGCAGTATTTT. This codes for CSVRGGASDTQYF.

The genes are TRBV30 and TRBJ2-2, with 7 positions matching TRBD1. The V gene's germline CDR1 is GTSNPN and CDR2 SVGIG (reference sequence). CDR3 length equals 14 residues. Trimming cost V 1 base and J 7 bases; bases outside gene matches: 6. Here the CDR3 DNA reads TGTGCCTGGAGTGACACAGGGGTGGGCGGGGAGCTGTTTTTT. This translates into CAWSDTGVGGELFF. The entire variable domain, with the rest obtained from reference TRBV30 and TRBJ2-2, is as follows: SQTIHQWPATLVQPVGSPLSLECTVEGTSNPNLYWYRQAAGRGLQLLFYSVGIGQISSEVPQNLSASRPQDRQFILSSKKLLLSDSGFYLCAWSDTGVGGELFFGEGSRLTVL.

About this clone: The same CDR3 arises from other DNA sequences in this sample as well. The V and J genes are TRBV7-9 and TRBJ2-7; 10 bases are shared with TRBD1. With 1 base clipped from V and 7 bases from J, the junction kept 1 base outside the gene matches. Germline V lookup: CDR1 SEHNR, CDR2 FQNEAQ (reference sequence). The CDR3 spans 13 residues. CDR3 loop: CASSLGTGGEQYV. CDR3 sequence (DNA): TGTGCCAGCAGCTTAGGGACAGGGGGAGAGCAGTACGTC.